Listed below are T cell receptor beta chains from one sample, sequenced in a study of T cell changes during pregnancy in multiple sclerosis. Sequenced by immunoSEQ multiplex PCR; TCRdb stores in-frame clones only, minus some. Altogether 50,000 to 60,000 clones are present, more than 85% being singletons, with the ten largest covering around 0.4%. Material: CD4+ T cells from peripheral blood mononuclear cells, obtained in the third trimester of pregnancy. These receptor sequences come from a female donor with multiple sclerosis, enrolled in a pregnancy study. CDR3s leave out the opening cysteine and the closing phenylalanine or tryptophan. The D gene is left open where the match is weak.

D: TRBD2
J: TRBJ2-7
V: TRBV7-6
CDR3: ASSLRGGNLAGDTSYEQY

D: -
J: TRBJ1-2
V: TRBV5-6
CDR3: ASSGGVSRKELYGYT

D: TRBD1
J: TRBJ2-3
V: TRBV6-5
CDR3: ASSYGRDRVADTQY

D: TRBD2
J: TRBJ2-7
V: TRBV25-1
CDR3: ASRHSGSPYEQY

D: TRBD1
J: TRBJ1-1
V: TRBV7-9
CDR3: ASSINRGEAF

D: -
J: TRBJ2-1
V: TRBV29-1
CDR3: SVGVRRYNEQF

D: -
J: TRBJ1-6
V: TRBV30
CDR3: AWSVRGSTTYNSPLH

D: TRBD2
J: TRBJ2-4
V: TRBV7-4
CDR3: ASPPRGGLSPLAKNIQY

D: -
J: TRBJ1-4
V: TRBV18
CDR3: ASSSNEKLF

D: TRBD1
J: TRBJ1-1
V: TRBV2
CDR3: ASSLQGAAGTEAF

D: -
J: TRBJ2-1
V: TRBV11-2
CDR3: ASSLEDSASYNEQF

D: TRBD1
J: TRBJ1-2
V: TRBV30
CDR3: ACLDRDYGYT

D: -
J: TRBJ1-2
V: TRBV15
CDR3: ATSRDREMRGYGYT

D: TRBD1
J: TRBJ1-1
V: TRBV9
CDR3: ASSGRGQGRSEAF